The 12 T cell receptor beta chains given below trace back to one sample, sequenced in a study of blood T cell repertoires in COVID-19. The method was immunoSEQ multiplex PCR; TCRdb's version includes in-frame clones alone and lacks a portion of them. The sample shows around 150,000 clones, about 88% of them seen only once. The sequenced sample was peripheral blood. These receptors came from a man between 18 and 35 years old with acute or convalescent COVID-19.

The chain uses TRBV7-8 and TRBJ1-6; D possibly corresponds to TRBD1 (6 bases). CDR1 is SGHVS and CDR2 is FQNEAQ in the germline V gene. The length of the CDR3 is 17 residues. The germline V and J ends were trimmed by 5 bases and 4 bases, with 18 bases remaining between them. The CDR3 bases are TGTGCCAGCAGCCTACACAAAGGACAGAAGTATAATTCACCCCTCCACTTT. Translation: CASSLHKGQKYNSPLHF.

V and J are TRBV5-1 and TRBJ1-1, with 8 bases that match TRBD1. The CDR3 is made up of 15 amino acids. Germline assignment: CDR1 SGHRS and CDR2 YFSETQ. Trimming took 4 bases from V and 5 from J; bases not matched to a gene: 10. Here the CDR3 DNA reads TGCGCCAGCAGCATAGGACAGGGTGATAGGACTGAAGCTTTCTTT. This gives the protein CASSIGQGDRTEAFF.

The J gene is TRBJ1-5, the V gene TRBV27; 11 nucleotides agree with TRBD1. CDR1 is MNHEY, CDR2 SMNVEV, per germline (reference sequence). Trimming took 2 bases from V and 3 from J; bases not matched to a gene: 12. The CDR3 runs to 19 residues. DNA of the CDR3: TGTGCCAGCAGTTTAAGGGGGACAGGGGGTATTTCTATCAATCAGCCCCAGCATTTT. Its protein is CASSLRGTGGISINQPQHF.

The genes are TRBV20-1 and TRBJ2-3, with D possibly matching TRBD2 (5 bases). The CDR3 extends over 15 amino acids. The germline V gene encodes CDR1 DFQATT and CDR2 SNEGSKA (reference sequence). V gave up 3 bases and J gave up 3 bases, with 16 bases separating them. The CDR3 coding sequence is TGCAGTGCTAGTATGGCTAGCTCTCCGACAGATACGCAGTATTTT. Protein product: CSASMASSPTDTQYF.

The chain recombines TRBV30 with TRBJ2-7; no definite D call. Germline V gives CDR1 GTSNPN, CDR2 SVGIG (reference sequence). Trimming took 0 bases from V and 3 from J, leaving 12 bases between them. The CDR3 is made up of 14 amino acids. The CDR3 here is CAWSVWADGYEQYF. Here the CDR3 DNA reads TGTGCCTGGAGTGTTTGGGCCGATGGCTACGAGCAGTACTTC.

This rearrangement joins TRBV28 to TRBJ1-2; 9 bases line up with TRBD1. This CDR3 is built from 16 residues. Germline CDR1 reads MDHEN; CDR2 reads SYDVKM. V shed 3 bases and J 4 bases; nucleotides not matched to a gene: 9. This CDR3 is CASSFGLQGAIYGYTF. For the CDR3, the DNA is TGTGCCAGCAGTTTCGGTCTACAGGGGGCAATCTATGGCTACACCTTC.

In regard to this clone: The same CDR3 can be traced to other DNA sequences in this sample. The V and J genes are TRBV12-3 or TRBV12-4 and TRBJ2-3; D ambiguous. The length of the CDR3 is 13 residues. Trimming cost V 6 bases and J 0 bases, with 7 bases left between them. In nucleotides, the CDR3 is TGTGCCAGCAGGCCTACTAGCACAGATACGCAGTATTTT. Amino acid sequence: CASRPTSTDTQYF.

The rearrangement joins TRBV19 to TRBJ1-5, with D possibly matching TRBD1 (6 bases). The CDR3 covers 14 residues. Trimming took off 5 bases at V and 7 bases at J, with 15 bases between the two ends. Germline loops: CDR1 LNHDA, CDR2 SQIVND (reference sequence). CDR3 in DNA: TGTGCCAGTAGTCCACAGGGTTGGGGCCAGCCCCAGCATTTT. This translates into CASSPQGWGQPQHF.

The chain links TRBV27 to TRBJ1-2; 10 bases map to TRBD1. Germline CDR1 MNHEY, CDR2 SMNVEV (reference sequence). The V gene end was trimmed by 4 bases and the J gene end by 5 bases; junction bases not matched to a gene: 7. This CDR3 spans 15 amino acids. The CDR3 spells CASSSSTGGEYGYTF. The CDR3 DNA reads TGTGCCAGCAGTTCCTCGACAGGGGGCGAGTATGGCTACACCTTC.

The V call is TRBV29-1, the J call TRBJ2-5; TRBD2 is a possible D gene (7 bases). V lost 7 bases and J 4 bases, leaving 22 bases between the germline ends. Germline-derived CDR1 and CDR2 are SQVTM and ANQGSEA. The CDR3 extends over 15 amino acids. The CDR3 nucleotides are TGCAGCGCCGGGGGGCAGTGGGATTTGGGAGAGACCCAGTACTTC. It encodes CSAGGQWDLGETQYF.

In DNA, the CDR3 is TGCGCCAGCAGTGACGGACTAGCGGAGAAGTACAATGAGCAGTTCTTC. It codes for CASSDGLAEKYNEQFF. The chain is built from TRBV10-1 and TRBJ2-1; TRBD2 matches at 10 bases. The V and J ends lost 3 bases and 4 bases, in that order; junction bases with no gene match: 6. The length of the CDR3 is 16 residues. Germline V lookup: CDR1 WNHNN, CDR2 SYGVQD (reference sequence).

This CDR3 reads CASSVREGGTDTQYF. The DNA for the CDR3 is TGTGCCAGCAGCGTTAGGGAGGGCGGAACAGATACGCAGTATTTT. The chain combines TRBV5-5 with TRBJ2-3, with 7 bases that match TRBD2. CDR1 and CDR2 from the germline V gene are SGHKS and YYEKEE (reference sequence). This CDR3 comprises 15 residues. The trim removed 4 bases at V and 3 bases at J, leaving 8 bases unmatched.